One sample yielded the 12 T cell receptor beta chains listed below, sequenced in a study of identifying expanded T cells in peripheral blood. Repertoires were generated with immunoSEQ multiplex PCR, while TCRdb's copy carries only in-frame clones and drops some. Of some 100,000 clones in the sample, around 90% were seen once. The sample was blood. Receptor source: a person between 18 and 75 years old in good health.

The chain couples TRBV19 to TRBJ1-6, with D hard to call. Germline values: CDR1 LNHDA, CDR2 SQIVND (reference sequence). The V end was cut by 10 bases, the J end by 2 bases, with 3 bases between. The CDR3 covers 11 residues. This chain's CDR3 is CAITYNSPLHF. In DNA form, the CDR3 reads TGTGCCATCACCTATAATTCACCCCTCCACTTT.

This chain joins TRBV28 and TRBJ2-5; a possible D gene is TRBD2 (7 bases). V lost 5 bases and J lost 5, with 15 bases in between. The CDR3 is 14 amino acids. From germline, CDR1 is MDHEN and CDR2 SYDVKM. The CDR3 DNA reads TGTGCCAGCAGTCCGGGCGGGGGCCGGGAGACCCAGTACTTC. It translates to CASSPGGGRETQYF.

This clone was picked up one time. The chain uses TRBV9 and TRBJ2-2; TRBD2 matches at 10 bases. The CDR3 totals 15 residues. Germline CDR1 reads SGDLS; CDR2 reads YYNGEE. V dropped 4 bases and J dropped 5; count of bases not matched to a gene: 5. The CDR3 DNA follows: TGTGCCAGCAGCCCCTCGGGACTAGCGACCGGGGAGCTGTTTTTT. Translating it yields CASSPSGLATGELFF.

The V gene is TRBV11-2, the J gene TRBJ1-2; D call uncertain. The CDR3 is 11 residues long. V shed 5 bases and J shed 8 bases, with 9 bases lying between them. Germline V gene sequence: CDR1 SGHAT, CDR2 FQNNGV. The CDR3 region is CASSQTGGYTF. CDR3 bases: TGTGCCAGCAGCCAAACGGGCGGCTACACCTTC.

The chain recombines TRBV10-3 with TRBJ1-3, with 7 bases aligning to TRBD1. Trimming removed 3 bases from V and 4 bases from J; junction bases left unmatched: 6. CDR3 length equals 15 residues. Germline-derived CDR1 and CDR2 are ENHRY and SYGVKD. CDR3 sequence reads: CAISDPGGIGNTIYF. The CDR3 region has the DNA TGTGCCATCAGTGATCCAGGGGGAATCGGAAACACCATATATTTT.

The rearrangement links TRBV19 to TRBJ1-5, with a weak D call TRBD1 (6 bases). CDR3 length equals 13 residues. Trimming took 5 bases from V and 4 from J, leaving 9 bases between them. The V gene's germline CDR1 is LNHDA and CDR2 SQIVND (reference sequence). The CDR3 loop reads CASSQQGNQPQHF. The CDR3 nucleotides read TGTGCCAGTAGTCAACAGGGTAATCAGCCCCAGCATTTT.

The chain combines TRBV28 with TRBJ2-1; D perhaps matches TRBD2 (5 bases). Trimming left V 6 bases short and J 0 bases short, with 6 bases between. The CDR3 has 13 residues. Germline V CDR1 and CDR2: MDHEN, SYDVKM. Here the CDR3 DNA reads TGTGCCAGCAGGGGGAGCTCCTACAATGAGCAGTTCTTC. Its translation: CASRGSSYNEQFF.

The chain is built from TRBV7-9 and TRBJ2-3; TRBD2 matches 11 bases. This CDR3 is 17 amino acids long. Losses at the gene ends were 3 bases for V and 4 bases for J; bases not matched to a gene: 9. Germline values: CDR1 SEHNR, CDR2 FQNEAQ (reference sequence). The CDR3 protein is CASSLSMASGRSDTQYF. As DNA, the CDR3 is TGTGCCAGCAGCTTGAGCATGGCTAGCGGGAGGTCAGATACGCAGTATTTT. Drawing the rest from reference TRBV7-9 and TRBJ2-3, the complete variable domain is DTGVSQNPRHKITKRGQNVTFRCDPISEHNRLYWYRQTLGQGPEFLTYFQNEAQLEKSRLLSDRFSAERPKGSFSTLEIQRTEQGDSAMYLCASSLSMASGRSDTQYFGPGTRLTVL.

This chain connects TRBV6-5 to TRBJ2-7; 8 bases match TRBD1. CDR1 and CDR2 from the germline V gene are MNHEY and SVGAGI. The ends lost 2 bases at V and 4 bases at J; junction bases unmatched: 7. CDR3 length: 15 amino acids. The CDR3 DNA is TGTGCCAGCAGTTACGGGGCAGGGGGCAGGTACGAGCAGTACTTC. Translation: CASSYGAGGRYEQYF.

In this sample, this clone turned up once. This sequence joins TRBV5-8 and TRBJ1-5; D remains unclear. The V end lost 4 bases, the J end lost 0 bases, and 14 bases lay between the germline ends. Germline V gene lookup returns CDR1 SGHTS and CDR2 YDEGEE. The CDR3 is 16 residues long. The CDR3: CASSSRASYSNQPQHF. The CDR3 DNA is TGTGCCAGCAGCAGCCGGGCATCATATAGCAATCAGCCCCAGCATTTT.

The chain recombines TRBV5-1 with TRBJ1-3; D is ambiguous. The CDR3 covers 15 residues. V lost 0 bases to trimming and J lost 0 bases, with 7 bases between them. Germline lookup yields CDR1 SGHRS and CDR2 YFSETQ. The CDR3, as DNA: TGCGCCAGCAGCTTGGCAGTGACCTCTGGAAACACCATATATTTT. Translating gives CASSLAVTSGNTIYF.

The DNA for the CDR3 is TGTGCCAGCTCACTAGGAGAAGTCACTGAAGCTTTCTTT. Protein: CASSLGEVTEAFF. The rearrangement links TRBV18 to TRBJ1-1, with D unresolved. CDR1 is KGHSH and CDR2 is LQKENI in the germline V gene. The germline V and J ends were trimmed by 4 bases and 4 bases, with 10 bases remaining between them. The CDR3 has 13 amino acids.